The 24 T cell receptor beta chains in this list originate from one sample, sequenced in a study of a mutant IDH1 vaccine in newly diagnosed glioma. Produced via immunoSEQ multiplex PCR; TCRdb's table is partial and in-frame only. The data contain some 50,000 clones, 65% of them seen just once; the ten biggest clones take up about 4.8%. As to time point: week 47, end of study. The study gave 300 ug of mutant IDH1 20-mer peptide per vaccine dose, with topical imiquimod. Their recognized antigens are unknown. Source: peripheral blood mononuclear cells (PBMCs), taken from a glioma patient whose treatment included an IDH1 peptide vaccine. The receptor source for this set is a man aged 40-49 years with glioma. Some clones in this sample may be carry-over from other donors' samples.

V usage is TRBV9 and J usage is TRBJ2-1; the D is unclear. Trimming removed 4 bases at V and 2 bases at J, with 13 bases between. CDR1 SGDLS and CDR2 YYNGEE come from the germline V gene. The CDR3 length is 15 residues. The CDR3 DNA sequence: TGTGCCAGCAGCAATTCCAGAAGCCCCTACAATGAGCAGTTCTTC. Its protein product is CASSNSRSPYNEQFF.

This clone occurred a few times. The chain couples TRBV5-1 to TRBJ1-1, with 7 bases that match TRBD1. In germline, CDR1 is SGHRS, CDR2 YFSETQ. This CDR3 has 15 residues. Trimming took 0 bases from V and 7 from J; bases not matched to a gene: 9. The DNA for the CDR3 is TGCGCCAGCAGCTTGGTGAGGGGGCAAGGTGGTGAAGCTTTCTTT. Encoded protein: CASSLVRGQGGEAFF.

J is TRBJ1-1 and V is TRBV30; D remains ambiguous. Germline loops: CDR1 GTSNPN, CDR2 SVGIG (reference sequence). The CDR3 totals 12 residues. Trimming stripped 5 bases from V and 0 bases from J, with 7 bases between. This CDR3 is CAWASLNTEAFF. In nucleotides, the CDR3 is TGTGCCTGGGCCTCATTGAACACTGAAGCTTTCTTT.

The chain recombines TRBV5-4 with TRBJ2-3, with a tentative D call TRBD1 (6 bases). The CDR3 sequence is 15 residues long. CDR1 is SGHNT, CDR2 YYREEE, per germline (reference sequence). V dropped 0 bases and J dropped 4 bases, with 12 bases sitting between them. CDR3 sequence (DNA): TGTGCCAGCAGCTTGGATCTTCAGGGGCCAGATACGCAGTATTTT. Protein sequence: CASSLDLQGPDTQYF.

J is TRBJ1-6 and V is TRBV19, with D perhaps TRBD1 (6 bases). The V end lost 10 bases, the J end lost 2 bases, and 9 bases lay between the germline ends. CDR1 is LNHDA and CDR2 is SQIVND in the germline V gene (reference sequence). The CDR3 sequence is 13 residues long. CDR3 in amino acids: CATGATYNSPLHF. As DNA, the CDR3 is TGTGCCACGGGGGCAACCTATAATTCACCCCTCCACTTT.

V gene TRBV20-1 combines with J gene TRBJ1-2, with D tentatively TRBD1 (5 bases). CDR3 size: 11 residues. In germline, CDR1 is DFQATT, CDR2 SNEGSKA (reference sequence). V lost 5 bases, J lost 6 bases, and 10 bases lay in between. In nucleotides, the CDR3 is TGCAGTGCTGTAAGGGGCCATGGCTACACCTTC. Amino acid sequence: CSAVRGHGYTF.

The chain carries TRBV2 and TRBJ1-1; 9 bases are a match to TRBD1. With V trimmed by 4 bases and J by 4 bases, 7 bases remained unmatched. CDR3 length: 15 amino acids. Germline loops: CDR1 SNHLY, CDR2 FYNNEI. The CDR3 bases are TGTGCCAGCAGTGGGTTATGGACAGGGGTCACTGAAGCTTTCTTT. Translated: CASSGLWTGVTEAFF.

V and J are TRBV7-2 and TRBJ1-2, with 9 bases identical to TRBD1. V dropped 4 bases and J dropped 3; count of bases not matched to a gene: 6. This CDR3 has 15 residues. CDR1 SGHTA and CDR2 FQGNSA come from the germline V gene. The DNA of the CDR3 is TGTGCCAGCAGCTCACAGGGGGCGTTCGACTATGGCTACACCTTC. It specifies CASSSQGAFDYGYTF.

The genes are TRBV10-1 and TRBJ2-7, with TRBD1 as a possible D gene (6 bases). CDR1 WNHNN and CDR2 SYGVQD come from the germline V gene (reference sequence). V lost 6 bases, J lost 4 bases, and 10 bases lay in between. The CDR3 has 12 residues. The CDR3: CASSRDIYEQYF. The CDR3 coding sequence is TGCGCCAGCAGCCGGGACATATACGAGCAGTACTTC.

CDR3 DNA sequence: TGTGCCAGTAGTATGGGTAGCGGGGCGGACGAGCAGTACTTC. This encodes CASSMGSGADEQYF. This sequence joins TRBV19 and TRBJ2-7; 8 bases map to TRBD2. V dropped 3 bases and J dropped 5; count of bases not matched to a gene: 6. Looked up from germline, CDR1 is LNHDA and CDR2 is SQIVND (reference sequence). There are 14 residues in the CDR3.

The chain joins TRBV6-5 to TRBJ2-3; D is uncertain. Germline CDR1 reads MNHEY; CDR2 reads SVGAGI. CDR3 length equals 16 residues. Trimming cost V 0 bases and J 5 bases, with 15 bases left between them. CDR3 DNA: TGTGCCAGCAGTTACTCTCGGCAGGCGCTGGAAGATACGCAGTATTTT. Its translation: CASSYSRQALEDTQYF.

The J gene is TRBJ1-4, the V gene TRBV7-2; D is uncertain. The V and J ends lost 5 bases and 0 bases respectively, with 19 bases between them. The CDR3 loop spans 18 amino acids. Germline V gene data show CDR1 as SGHTA and CDR2 as FQGNSA. The CDR3 bases are TGTGCCAGCAGCCTCTGGGCGCCGCTGACCGCAACTAATGAAAAACTGTTTTTT. It translates to CASSLWAPLTATNEKLFF. Supplemented by reference TRBV7-2 and TRBJ1-4, the full variable domain reads GAGVSQSPSNKVTEKGKDVELRCDPISGHTALYWYRQSLGQGLEFLIYFQGNSAPDKSGLPSDRFSAERTGGSVSTLTIQRTQQEDSAVYLCASSLWAPLTATNEKLFFGSGTQLSVL.

The CDR3 DNA is TGTGCCAGCAGTGGGACAAGAGGAGACACTGAAGCTTTCTTT. This translates into CASSGTRGDTEAFF. The chain links TRBV2 to TRBJ1-1, with a weak D call TRBD1 (5 bases). In germline, CDR1 is SNHLY, CDR2 FYNNEI. The CDR3 is made up of 14 amino acids. V was shortened by 4 bases and J by 3 bases, with 12 bases between the two germline ends.

The chain has TRBV27 and TRBJ2-1; 9 bases agree with TRBD1. V gave up 2 bases and J gave up 7 bases; unmatched junction bases: 6. The CDR3 has 15 amino acids. CDR1 and CDR2 from the germline V gene are MNHEY and SMNVEV (reference sequence). The CDR3 protein is CASSLGGTGSNEQFF. The CDR3 bases are TGTGCCAGCAGTTTAGGGGGGACAGGGTCAAATGAGCAGTTCTTC.

This clone was seen only a few times. The V gene is TRBV7-9, the J gene TRBJ1-6; TRBD1 is a possible D gene (6 bases). V was pared by 8 bases and J by 8 bases, with 13 bases between. Per germline, CDR1 SEHNR and CDR2 FQNEAQ (reference sequence). The CDR3 sequence is 13 residues long. CDR3 loop: CASGGGDYSPLHF. The CDR3 nucleotides are TGTGCCAGCGGAGGGGGGGATTATTCACCCCTCCACTTT.

This rearrangement joins TRBV14 to TRBJ2-5; a possible D gene is TRBD1 (5 bases). The V end was cut by 2 bases, the J end by 0 bases, with 19 bases between. Germline V gene data show CDR1 as SGHDN and CDR2 as FVKESK. The CDR3 totals 18 residues. CDR3 in amino acids: CASSQFGRGAKHQETQYF. CDR3 DNA: TGTGCCAGCAGCCAATTCGGTCGTGGGGCAAAACACCAAGAGACCCAGTACTTC.

V usage is TRBV11-3 and J usage is TRBJ1-1; TRBD1 might be the D (6 bases). CDR1 SGHNT and CDR2 YENEEA come from the germline V gene. The CDR3 covers 12 residues. V shed 5 bases and J shed 7 bases, with 11 bases lying between them. In DNA form, the CDR3 reads TGTGCCAGCAGCCCAGGGGACGGTGAAGCTTTCTTT. Translated, it gives CASSPGDGEAFF. The whole variable domain, remainder taken from reference TRBV11-3 and TRBJ1-1, is EAGVVQSPRYKIIEKKQPVAFWCNPISGHNTLYWYLQNLGQGPELLIRYENEEAVDDSQLPKDRFSAERLKGVDSTLKIQPAELGDSAVYLCASSPGDGEAFFGQGTRLTVV.

The rearrangement uses TRBV2 and TRBJ1-3; tentatively, D is TRBD1 (5 bases). The CDR3 consists of 13 residues. V lost 6 bases and J 4 bases, leaving 10 bases between the germline ends. Germline V gene sequence: CDR1 SNHLY, CDR2 FYNNEI. The CDR3 sequence is CASSRQPGNTIYF. The CDR3 coding sequence is TGTGCCAGCAGCCGACAGCCCGGAAACACCATATATTTT.

This chain uses TRBV19 with TRBJ1-5; tentative D call: TRBD1 (5 bases). Germline V lookup: CDR1 LNHDA, CDR2 SQIVND (reference sequence). This CDR3 is built from 14 residues. V lost 9 bases, J lost 0 bases, and 12 bases lay in between. The CDR3 loop reads CASCRQTSNQPQHF. CDR3 DNA: TGTGCCAGCTGCAGACAGACTAGCAATCAGCCCCAGCATTTT.

This chain joins TRBV10-1 and TRBJ2-7, with 7 nucleotides matching TRBD1. The ends lost 8 bases at V and 8 bases at J; junction bases unmatched: 9. The CDR3 is 12 residues long. The V gene's germline CDR1 is WNHNN and CDR2 SYGVQD (reference sequence). CDR3 bases: TGCGCCAGCGGAACCGGGACAGAGAAGCAGTACTTC. This translates into CASGTGTEKQYF.

The rearrangement uses TRBV5-6 and TRBJ1-4; D is uncertain. Germline V gene lookup returns CDR1 SGHDT and CDR2 YYEEEE. V was shortened by 1 base and J by 8 bases, with 9 bases between the two germline ends. The CDR3 has 13 amino acids. In DNA, the CDR3 is TGTGCCAGCAGCTTGAACCTGGGAGAAAAACTGTTTTTT. The encoded protein is CASSLNLGEKLFF.

V is TRBV6-4 and J is TRBJ1-2; 7 positions match TRBD1. The CDR3 consists of 16 residues. J gave up 5 bases and V 1 base, and 10 bases lay outside the gene matches. The germline V gene encodes CDR1 MRHNA and CDR2 SNTAGT. CDR3 DNA: TGTGCCAGCAGTGACTTCAACAGGGGAGCTCCTTATGGCTACACCTTC. This sequence encodes CASSDFNRGAPYGYTF.

The chain links TRBV12-1 to TRBJ1-1. TRBV12-1 is a pseudogene segment. The CDR3 has 15 residues. The CDR3 loop is CASSFHGPPNTEAFF. CDR3 nucleotide sequence: TGTGCCAGCAGCTTCCATGGACCGCCAAACACTGAAGCTTTCTTT.

This chain's CDR3 is CSVEPKDGYTF. CDR3 bases: TGCAGCGTTGAACCTAAAGATGGCTACACCTTC. The chain recombines TRBV29-1 with TRBJ1-2; no definite D call. V lost 2 bases and J lost 6, with 7 bases in between. The germline V gene encodes CDR1 SQVTM and CDR2 ANQGSEA. CDR3 size: 11 residues.